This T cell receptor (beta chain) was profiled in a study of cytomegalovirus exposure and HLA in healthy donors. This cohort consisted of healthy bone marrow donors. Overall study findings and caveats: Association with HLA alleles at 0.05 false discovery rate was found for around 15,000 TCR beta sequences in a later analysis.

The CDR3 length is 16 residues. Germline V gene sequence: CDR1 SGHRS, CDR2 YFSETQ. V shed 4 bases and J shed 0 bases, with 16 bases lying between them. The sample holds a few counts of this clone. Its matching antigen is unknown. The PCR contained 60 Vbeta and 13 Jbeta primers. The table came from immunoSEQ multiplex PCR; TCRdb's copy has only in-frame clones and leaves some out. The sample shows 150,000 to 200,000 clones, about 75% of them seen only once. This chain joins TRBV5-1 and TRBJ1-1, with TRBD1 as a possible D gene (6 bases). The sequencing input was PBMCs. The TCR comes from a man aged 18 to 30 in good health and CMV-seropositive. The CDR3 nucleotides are TGCGCCAGCAGCGTCGGACAGACACTTATGAACACTGAAGCTTTCTTT. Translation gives CASSVGQTLMNTEAFF.